This T cell receptor (beta chain) derives from a study of beta chain features in type 1 diabetes. Study background: Patient and healthy donor groups were alike in age, gender and cell yields. Study results and limitations: For Type 1 diabetes patients, all four CD4+ subsets carried TCRB CDR3s that were moderately but significantly shorter.

Reverse transcription of all isolated RNA meant that expressed TCRB transcripts were sequenced. The repertoire was sequenced with immunoSEQ multiplex PCR; TCRdb's copy has only in-frame clones and lacks some. Among under 250,000 clones, 14% were seen once, and the ten largest hold approximately 0.018%. Germline-derived CDR1 and CDR2 are LNHDA and SQIVND (reference sequence). With 3 bases clipped from V and 1 base from J, the junction kept 5 bases outside the gene matches. CDR3 length: 15 residues. Comments on this clone: What it binds is unknown.

The V and J genes are TRBV19 and TRBJ2-5; 7 positions agree with TRBD1. Sequencing used naive CD4+ T cells from blood. This sequence was found in a young man with type 1 diabetes. The CDR3, as DNA: TGTGCCAGTAGTATGGCCCGGGACAGCCAAGAGACCCAGTACTTC. Amino acid sequence: CASSMARDSQETQYF.